This TCR beta chain was sequenced for a study of PD-L1 blockade in urothelial cancer. At the level of the study: Patients initiated atezolizumab in about 2014 at 1,200 mg intravenously every 3 weeks. Typically, measured as a median, blood samples had 110,000 to 150,000 T cells.

This clone occurred once. Clones were sequenced by immunoSEQ multiplex PCR, and TCRdb holds only the in-frame ones, with some missing. Here the sample spans some 57,000 clones, around 84% being singletons. Trimming cost V 1 base and J 3 bases; bases outside gene matches: 6. The CDR3 consists of 17 residues. Germline V gene lookup returns CDR1 SGHDN and CDR2 FVKESK. Time point denoted: pretreatment peripheral blood. The patients' disease, urothelial carcinoma, was locally advanced or metastatic. The specimen was PBMCs, collected around atezolizumab (anti-PD-L1) treatment. The TCR comes from a man aged 50-59 years with urothelial cancer. V and J are TRBV14 and TRBJ2-1; 10 bases match TRBD2. CDR3 residues: CASSQGLLAGIYNEQFF. Written as DNA, the CDR3 is TGTGCCAGCAGCCAAGGTTTACTAGCGGGGATCTACAATGAGCAGTTCTTC.